Listed below are T cell receptor beta chains from one sample, sequenced in a study of blood T cell repertoires in COVID-19. Profiling relied on immunoSEQ multiplex PCR, and the TCRdb table lists in-frame clones only, not all of them. The sample carries roughly 410,000 clones, around 89% recorded once. Sequences were obtained from peripheral blood. The receptors come from a middle-aged woman with COVID-19, enrolled during active disease. Each CDR3 is given with its conserved first and last residue. D genes are given only for firm matches. Part of the rows lack a size; the others show once, few, many or a class for expanded clones.

D gene | clone size | J gene | V gene | CDR3 protein | CDR3 DNA
. | . | TRBJ1-1 | TRBV6-2/TRBV6-3 | CASSSIMLLPAGTEAFF | TGTGCCAGCAGCAGCATTATGTTGTTGCCTGCGGGCACTGAAGCTTTCTTT
. | . | TRBJ1-4 | TRBV6-5 | CASSIRGVSGEKLFF | TGTGCCAGCAGTATCAGGGGAGTGTCGGGAGAAAAACTGTTTTTT
TRBD1 | . | TRBJ1-3 | TRBV7-2 | CASSLVKWTGVRGNTIYF | TGTGCCAGCAGCTTAGTTAAATGGACAGGAGTGAGGGGAAACACCATATATTTT
TRBD1 | . | TRBJ1-1 | TRBV6-5 | CASSQTGVEAFF | TGTGCCAGCAGTCAAACAGGGGTCGAAGCTTTCTTT
TRBD2 | . | TRBJ2-7 | TRBV7-4 | CASSLEGSSGGAYEQYF | TGTGCCAGCAGCTTAGAAGGGTCTAGCGGGGGGGCCTACGAGCAGTACTTC
TRBD1 | . | TRBJ1-1 | TRBV4-2 | CASSPTPDRDGIGTEAFF | TGTGCCAGCAGCCCTACCCCTGACAGGGACGGTATAGGCACTGAAGCTTTCTTT
TRBD2 | . | TRBJ2-5 | TRBV5-1 | CASSLAPGGQQETQYF | TGCGCCAGCAGCTTGGCTCCGGGGGGGCAACAAGAGACCCAGTACTTC
. | . | TRBJ1-2 | TRBV30 | CAWHLPGYGGYTF | TGTGCCTGGCACCTACCGGGGTACGGTGGCTACACCTTC
. | . | TRBJ1-5 | TRBV6-2/TRBV6-3 | CASSYNGENQPQHF | TGTGCCAGCAGTTACAACGGGGAAAATCAGCCCCAGCATTTT
TRBD1 | . | TRBJ1-2 | TRBV14 | CASSFRTGTNYGYTF | TGTGCCAGCAGCTTCAGGACAGGAACTAACTATGGCTACACCTTC
. | . | TRBJ2-5 | TRBV7-9 | CASIGSQETQYF | TGTGCCAGCATCGGTTCTCAAGAGACCCAGTACTTC
. | . | TRBJ2-3 | TRBV6-5 | CASTWRGTSTDTQYF | TGTGCCAGCACCTGGAGGGGCACTAGCACAGATACGCAGTATTTT
TRBD2 | . | TRBJ2-7 | TRBV6-6 | CASSYGGRVFDEQYF | TGTGCCAGCAGTTACGGCGGGAGAGTTTTTGACGAGCAGTACTTC
. | . | TRBJ1-2 | TRBV5-1 | CASSAATVNYGYTF | TGCGCCAGCAGCGCTGCGACAGTCAACTATGGCTACACCTTC
. | . | TRBJ1-2 | TRBV30 | CAWSPGNGYTF | TGTGCCTGGAGTCCCGGGAACGGCTACACCTTC
TRBD1 | . | TRBJ2-7 | TRBV28 | CASGPGTGNEQYF | TGTGCCAGCGGACCCGGGACAGGGAACGAGCAGTACTTC
. | . | TRBJ1-6 | TRBV25-1 | CASSEYQGRNSPLHF | TGTGCCAGCAGTGAATATCAGGGTAGGAATTCACCCCTCCACTTT
. | few | TRBJ2-2 | TRBV7-9 | CASSLGQGINTGELFF | TGTGCCAGCAGCTTAGGGCAGGGTATTAACACCGGGGAGCTGTTTTTT
. | few | TRBJ1-2 | TRBV30 | CAWSVSVYGYTF | TGTGCCTGGAGTGTCTCCGTATATGGCTACACCTTC
. | once | TRBJ2-3 | TRBV9 | CASGYGMSSTDTQYF | TGTGCCAGCGGCTACGGGATGTCTAGCACAGATACGCAGTATTTT
. | . | TRBJ2-3 | TRBV5-4 | CASSLGGIMDTQYF | TGTGCCAGCAGCTTGGGCGGGATCATGGATACGCAGTATTTT
. | . | TRBJ2-7 | TRBV18 | CASAGQPDYPSYEQYF | TGTGCCAGCGCAGGACAGCCCGACTATCCCTCCTACGAGCAGTACTTC
TRBD1 | . | TRBJ1-5 | TRBV18 | CASSPSGTGGTDQPQHF | TGTGCCAGCTCACCATCCGGGACAGGGGGCACGGATCAGCCCCAGCATTTT
. | . | TRBJ1-2 | TRBV30 | CAWSVRGISYGYTF | TGTGCCTGGAGTGTACGGGGGATTTCCTATGGCTACACCTTC
TRBD1 | . | TRBJ2-3 | TRBV6-2/TRBV6-3 | CASSSQGDSTDTQYF | TGTGCCAGCAGTTCCCAGGGGGACAGCACAGATACGCAGTATTTT
TRBD2 | . | TRBJ2-5 | TRBV7-2 | CASSSSLAGGVETQYF | TGTGCCAGCAGCTCTTCACTAGCGGGGGGCGTGGAGACCCAGTACTTC
. | . | TRBJ2-2 | TRBV14 | CASSPTGEVGELFF | TGTGCCAGCAGCCCCACAGGGGAGGTCGGGGAGCTGTTTTTT
. | . | TRBJ1-1 | TRBV19 | CASTTILSTEYTEAFF | TGTGCCAGTACCACTATACTTTCAACGGAGTACACTGAAGCTTTCTTT
TRBD1 | . | TRBJ1-1 | TRBV6-5 | CASSTGGWNTEAFF | TGTGCCAGCAGTACAGGGGGCTGGAACACTGAAGCTTTCTTT
. | . | TRBJ2-1 | TRBV28 | CASSLEGGDISYNEQFF | TGTGCCAGCTCCCTCGAAGGGGGAGATATCTCCTACAATGAGCAGTTCTTC
TRBD1 | . | TRBJ1-4 | TRBV7-2 | CASSPDRINEKLFF | TGTGCCAGCAGTCCGGACAGGATAAATGAAAAACTGTTTTTT
TRBD2 | . | TRBJ2-6 | TRBV29-1 | CSVPGGTGANVLTF | TGCAGCGTTCCGGGAGGTACTGGGGCCAACGTCCTGACTTTC
TRBD2 | . | TRBJ2-7 | TRBV7-9 | CASSFASGAIYEQYF | TGTGCCAGCAGCTTCGCTAGCGGGGCCATCTACGAGCAGTACTTC
. | . | TRBJ1-5 | TRBV19 | CASSPLRGQPGQPQHF | TGTGCCAGTAGTCCCCTTAGAGGACAGCCAGGTCAGCCCCAGCATTTT
. | . | TRBJ1-1 | TRBV29-1 | CSVETVMNTEAFF | TGCAGCGTTGAAACAGTTATGAACACTGAAGCTTTCTTT
. | . | TRBJ1-4 | TRBV19 | CASSMGPREKLFF | TGTGCCAGTAGTATGGGGCCTAGGGAAAAACTGTTTTTT
. | . | TRBJ2-5 | TRBV4-3 | CASSARGGQQETQYF | TGCGCCAGCAGCGCAAGAGGCGGGCAGCAAGAGACCCAGTACTTC
TRBD1 | . | TRBJ1-2 | TRBV2 | CARPTGGDYGYTF | TGTGCCAGACCGACAGGGGGCGATTATGGCTACACCTTC
TRBD1 | . | TRBJ1-5 | TRBV27 | CASSLTDRDNQPQHF | TGTGCCAGCAGTCTCACGGACAGGGACAATCAGCCCCAGCATTTT
. | . | TRBJ1-5 | TRBV3-1/TRBV3-2 | CASSQDRGSNQPQHF | TGTGCCAGCAGCCAAGATCGAGGAAGCAATCAGCCCCAGCATTTT
. | . | TRBJ2-1 | TRBV6-4 | CASSIYPGSYNEQFF | TGTGCCAGCAGTATTTACCCGGGTTCCTACAATGAGCAGTTCTTC
TRBD2 | . | TRBJ2-5 | TRBV30 | CAWVAGRGQETQYF | TGTGCCTGGGTAGCGGGGAGGGGTCAAGAGACCCAGTACTTC
TRBD2 | . | TRBJ2-3 | TRBV5-4 | CASSLGGTSGMRDTDTQYF | TGTGCCAGCAGCTTAGGCGGGACTAGCGGGATGCGGGACACAGATACGCAGTATTTT
. | . | TRBJ2-3 | TRBV24-1 | CATISGDTQYF | TGTGCCACCATTTCAGGTGATACGCAGTATTTT
. | . | TRBJ2-2 | TRBV5-1 | CASSPRTAHTGELFF | TGCGCCAGCAGCCCACGGACAGCTCACACCGGGGAGCTGTTTTTT
. | . | TRBJ1-4 | TRBV4-1 | CASSTLFLASNEKLFF | TGCGCCAGCAGCACCCTCTTCCTGGCCTCGAATGAAAAACTGTTTTTT
. | . | TRBJ2-7 | TRBV28 | CASTPMGRGEQYF | TGTGCCAGCACCCCAATGGGCAGGGGCGAGCAGTACTTC
TRBD1 | . | TRBJ1-1 | TRBV11-2 | CASSLDLWGQTNTEAFF | TGTGCCAGCAGCTTAGATCTCTGGGGACAGACGAACACTGAAGCTTTCTTT
TRBD1 | . | TRBJ1-2 | TRBV10-3 | CAISERTGDYGYTF | TGTGCCATCAGTGAGCGGACAGGGGACTATGGCTACACCTTC
. | . | TRBJ2-7 | TRBV21-1 | CASLGAGGAQNEQYF | TGTGCCAGCCTTGGCGCAGGGGGCGCCCAGAACGAGCAGTACTTC
. | . | TRBJ1-2 | TRBV28 | CASTLTGFGGYTF | TGTGCCAGCACCCTCACAGGGTTTGGTGGCTACACCTTC
. | . | TRBJ2-7 | TRBV6-6 | CASSYGSGYYEQYF | TGTGCCAGCAGTTATGGGAGTGGGTACTACGAGCAGTACTTC
. | . | TRBJ1-1 | TRBV4-1 | CASSPQINEVTEAFF | TGCGCCAGCAGCCCCCAGATAAACGAGGTCACTGAAGCTTTCTTT
. | . | TRBJ2-2 | TRBV19 | CASRPIGGTGELFF | TGTGCCAGTAGGCCTATTGGCGGAACCGGGGAGCTGTTTTTT
TRBD2 | . | TRBJ2-1 | TRBV5-1 | CASSLGLAGGPLNEQFF | TGCGCCAGCAGCTTGGGACTAGCGGGAGGGCCTTTGAATGAGCAGTTCTTC
. | . | TRBJ1-2 | TRBV11-2 | CASSLGRGNYGYTF | TGTGCCAGCAGCTTAGGTCGGGGTAACTATGGCTACACCTTC
TRBD2 | . | TRBJ2-3 | TRBV7-6 | CASREAGVSTDTQYF | TGTGCCAGCAGAGAAGCGGGGGTTAGCACAGATACGCAGTATTTT